One sample yielded the 30 T cell receptor beta chains listed below, sequenced in a study of shared clonotypes between healthy human individuals. TCRdb's copy holds only in-frame clones and misses some; the assay was immunoSEQ multiplex PCR. The table lists more than 2 million clones, approximately 96% of them singletons, with less than 0.15% in the top ten. Specimen: naive CD4+ T cells sorted from blood. Subset defined: CD45RA+ positively selected. The receptors were sampled from a man aged 18-30 years in good health.

With regard to this clone: The germline gene is not matched at one end of the junction; a read error may be the cause. V and J are TRBV7-7 and TRBJ2-2; D is unclear. This CDR3 is 13 amino acids long. Germline V gives CDR1 SSHAT, CDR2 FNYEAQ (reference sequence). CDR3 nucleotides: TGTGCTAGCAGCTTATCAAGAGCCGGGGAGCTGTTTTTT. Amino acid sequence: CASSLSRAGELFF.

Turning to this clone: A junction end diverges from the germline sequence, so it may reflect a read error. The chain employs TRBV7-7 and TRBJ2-2, with 9 positions matching TRBD2. Germline V gene data show CDR1 as SSHAT and CDR2 as FNYEAQ (reference sequence). The CDR3 sequence is 18 residues long. The CDR3 region has the DNA TGTGCTAGCAGCTCCAATCCTAGCGGGATAGTGAACACCGGGGAGCTGTTTTTT. It translates to CASSSNPSGIVNTGELFF.

The CDR3 sequence: CASSEASQGVRQPQHF. CDR3 nucleotide sequence: TGTGCCAGCAGTGAAGCTTCCCAGGGGGTCCGTCAGCCCCAGCATTTT. The V call is TRBV6-1, the J call TRBJ1-5; 7 positions agree with TRBD1. The junction had 8 bases not matched to a gene; V was cut back by 0 bases and J by 6 bases. CDR3 length equals 16 residues. Germline-derived CDR1 and CDR2 are MNHNS and SASEGT.

The chain uses TRBV5-1 and TRBJ2-7, with 8 bases lining up with TRBD1. This CDR3 is built from 13 residues. Germline CDR1 and CDR2: SGHRS and YFSETQ. With V trimmed by 9 bases and J by 3 bases, 8 bases remained unmatched. CDR3 in amino acids: CATGQGDGYEQYF. In DNA form, the CDR3 reads TGCGCCACAGGACAGGGTGATGGCTACGAGCAGTACTTC.

Details on this clone: In the same sample, other DNA sequences code for this CDR3. The chain combines TRBV6-5 with TRBJ2-7; possible D gene TRBD1, 6 bases. The CDR3 covers 12 residues. With 5 bases removed from V and 6 bases from J, the gap between germline ends came to 11 bases. Germline values: CDR1 MNHEY, CDR2 SVGAGI. The DNA for the CDR3 is TGTGCCAGCAGTAGGCAGGGGAGCGAGCAGTACTTC. Its protein product is CASSRQGSEQYF.

This clone was seen only once. This chain links TRBV6-5 with TRBJ2-1; unclear D gene. Germline values: CDR1 MNHEY, CDR2 SVGAGI. The CDR3 consists of 16 residues. V dropped 2 bases and J dropped 0 bases, with 11 bases sitting between them. CDR3: CASSYDIVSSYNEQFF. The DNA of the CDR3 is TGTGCCAGCAGTTACGACATCGTGAGCTCCTACAATGAGCAGTTCTTC.

The rearrangement links TRBV7-2 to TRBJ1-4, with TRBD1 identical over 10 bases. CDR3 size: 17 residues. Germline assignment: CDR1 SGHTA and CDR2 FQGNSA. J gave up 7 bases and V 4 bases, and 12 bases lay outside the gene matches. The CDR3 bases are TGTGCCAGCAGCTCCCAAACCACCCGGACAGGGGGTGAAAAACTGTTTTTT. This encodes CASSSQTTRTGGEKLFF.

The chain joins TRBV30 to TRBJ2-3; no reliable D call. This CDR3 has 14 amino acids. Trimming took 1 base from V and 0 from J, leaving 8 bases between them. Per germline, CDR1 GTSNPN and CDR2 SVGIG (reference sequence). The CDR3 here is CAWSGPSSTDTQYF. For the CDR3, the DNA is TGTGCCTGGAGTGGACCGTCTAGCACAGATACGCAGTATTTT.

J is TRBJ1-2 and V is TRBV28; 8 bases align to TRBD1. The trim removed 6 bases at V and 4 bases at J, leaving 4 bases unmatched. CDR3 length: 13 amino acids. Germline CDR1 and CDR2: MDHEN and SYDVKM. In DNA form, the CDR3 reads TGTGCCAGCAGCGCAGGGACAGGCTATGGCTACACCTTC. Its protein product is CASSAGTGYGYTF.

The rearrangement links TRBV18 to TRBJ1-1, with TRBD1 matching 8 bases. The CDR3 has 17 amino acids. J was trimmed by 6 bases and V by 4 bases; bases with no gene match: 16. The V gene's germline CDR1 is KGHSH and CDR2 LQKENI. The chain's CDR3 is CASSRNSNSQGASEAFF. CDR3 coding DNA: TGTGCCAGCTCACGGAACTCAAATTCCCAGGGGGCATCTGAAGCTTTCTTT.

The chain has TRBV10-1 and TRBJ2-1, with TRBD2 matching over 13 bases. V shed 8 bases, J shed 3 bases, and the junction held 7 bases outside the gene matches. Germline CDR1 is WNHNN and CDR2 is SYGVQD (reference sequence). The CDR3 is 16 amino acids. The CDR3 DNA reads TGCGCCAGCTCCCCCGGGACTAGCGGGAACTACAATGAGCAGTTCTTC. Its translation: CASSPGTSGNYNEQFF.

As DNA, the CDR3 is TGTGCCAGCAGTTACGGCCGGGGCTCTGGAAACACCATATATTTT. This sequence encodes CASSYGRGSGNTIYF. This chain joins TRBV6-5 and TRBJ1-3, with D unclear. The CDR3 contains 15 residues. CDR1 and CDR2 (germline): MNHEY, SVGAGI. Trimming stripped 2 bases from V and 0 bases from J, with 8 bases between.

The rearrangement joins TRBV21-1 to TRBJ2-5; the table's D gene call, TRBD1, was not cross checked with the DNA. TRBV21-1 is a pseudogene segment. The CDR3 has 16 residues. CDR3 nucleotides: TGTGCCAGCAGCAAAGAAAGGGGCAGGGGCAAAGAGACCCAGTACTTC. It yields the protein CASSKERGRGKETQYF.

This clone was detected only once. J is TRBJ1-6 and V is TRBV11-2; 7 bases map to TRBD1. The CDR3 totals 15 residues. The germline gives CDR1 SGHAT, CDR2 FQNNGV. Losses at the gene ends were 4 bases for V and 5 bases for J; bases not matched to a gene: 5. Here the CDR3 DNA reads TGTGCCAGCAGCTCGGGACAGACCCATAATTCACCCCTCCACTTT. As protein: CASSSGQTHNSPLHF.

The chain links TRBV2 to TRBJ1-5; D is perhaps TRBD1 (6 bases). The germline gives CDR1 SNHLY, CDR2 FYNNEI. V was pared by 4 bases and J by 6 bases, with 16 bases between. CDR3 length: 15 amino acids. The CDR3 loop is CASSAGHTNLQPQHF. CDR3 DNA sequence: TGTGCCAGCAGTGCGGGACATACAAACCTTCAGCCCCAGCATTTT.

The rearrangement joins TRBV28 to TRBJ1-4; D is possibly TRBD1 (5 bases). Germline V lookup: CDR1 MDHEN, CDR2 SYDVKM. Deletions cut 8 bases from V and 4 bases from J, with 11 bases between. This CDR3 region has 13 residues. The CDR3 DNA reads TGTGCCAGCTCAAGGGGCCTTAATGAAAAACTGTTTTTT. As protein: CASSRGLNEKLFF.

This sequence joins TRBV6-5 and TRBJ2-5, with 7 bases identical to TRBD1. This CDR3 is built from 16 residues. After removal of 2 bases from V and 2 bases from J, the junction contained 8 bases not matched to a gene. CDR1 MNHEY and CDR2 SVGAGI come from the germline V gene. CDR3 DNA: TGTGCCAGCAGTTACGGACAGGTCGGTTGGCAAGAGACCCAGTACTTC. Its translation is CASSYGQVGWQETQYF.

The rearrangement links TRBV6-6 to TRBJ2-2, with TRBD2 matching over 8 bases. This CDR3 has 15 amino acids. With 6 bases clipped from V and 5 bases from J, the junction kept 8 bases outside the gene matches. The germline V gene encodes CDR1 MNHNY and CDR2 SVGAGI (reference sequence). CDR3 nucleotides: TGTGCCAGCAGGCCTCGGGGGGGAGGAACCGGGGAGCTGTTTTTT. Translation gives CASRPRGGGTGELFF.

The chain carries TRBV5-5 and TRBJ2-7; D call uncertain. Trimming cost V 0 bases and J 0 bases, with 10 bases left between them. Germline CDR1 SGHKS, CDR2 YYEKEE (reference sequence). There are 15 residues in the CDR3. The CDR3 loop reads CASSLVPTSSYEQYF. The CDR3 nucleotides are TGTGCCAGCAGCTTGGTCCCAACGAGCTCCTACGAGCAGTACTTC.

The chain employs TRBV25-1 and TRBJ1-3; perhaps TRBD1 as D (5 bases). V gave up 7 bases and J gave up 8 bases, with 12 bases separating them. CDR3 size: 12 residues. The V gene's germline CDR1 is MGHDK and CDR2 SYGVNS. The CDR3 DNA reads TGTGCCAGCACCCCAGGGTGGCACACCATATATTTT. This gives the protein CASTPGWHTIYF.

V is TRBV7-6 and J is TRBJ2-1; D remains unclear. V lost 3 bases and J 5 bases, leaving 2 bases between the germline ends. This CDR3 has 11 amino acids. Looked up from germline, CDR1 is SGHVS and CDR2 is FNYEAQ. In DNA, the CDR3 is TGTGCCAGCAGCTTCAACAATGAGCAGTTCTTC. Its protein is CASSFNNEQFF.

Of note for this clone: The same CDR3 can be traced to other DNA sequences in this sample. The rearrangement uses TRBV5-1 and TRBJ2-7; 7 bases line up with TRBD1. Germline loops: CDR1 SGHRS, CDR2 YFSETQ. This CDR3 is built from 14 residues. Trimming took 4 bases from V and 0 from J; bases not matched to a gene: 4. CDR3 coding DNA: TGCGCCAGCAGCACAGGGACAGTCTCCTACGAGCAGTACTTC. It specifies CASSTGTVSYEQYF.

A few counts support this clone. Additional DNA sequences in this sample encode the identical CDR3. The chain carries TRBV5-1 and TRBJ2-5, with D perhaps TRBD1 (6 bases). Germline V gene lookup returns CDR1 SGHRS and CDR2 YFSETQ. Between the trimmed V and J ends, which lost 5 bases and 5 bases, there was a span of 13 bases. The length of the CDR3 is 13 residues. For the CDR3, the DNA is TGCGCCAGCAGTCTACAGGGTGGCGAGACCCAGTACTTC. Encoded protein: CASSLQGGETQYF.

This clone showed up just once. The chain employs TRBV28 and TRBJ1-5; a possible D gene is TRBD1 (5 bases). V was trimmed by 4 bases and J by 4 bases, leaving 17 bases between them. The CDR3 length is 16 residues. The germline V gene has CDR1 MDHEN and CDR2 SYDVKM. The chain's CDR3 is CASSSAQGLGNQPQHF. Here the CDR3 DNA reads TGTGCCAGCAGTTCGGCTCAGGGTCTCGGAAATCAGCCCCAGCATTTT. The whole variable domain, filled in from reference TRBV28 and TRBJ1-5, reads DVKVTQSSRYLVKRTGEKVFLECVQDMDHENMFWYRQDPGLGLRLIYFSYDVKMKEKGDIPEGYSVSREKKERFSLILESASTNQTSMYLCASSSAQGLGNQPQHFGDGTRLSIL.

Notes on this clone: The sample has other DNA sequences that encode this CDR3 too. The genes are TRBV5-1 and TRBJ2-1; possibly TRBD1 for D (6 bases). The CDR3 spans 14 residues. Trimming took 0 bases from V and 3 from J, leaving 7 bases between them. Germline assignment: CDR1 SGHRS and CDR2 YFSETQ. CDR3 sequence (DNA): TGCGCCAGCAGCTTGGAGGGGGTCTACAATGAGCAGTTCTTC. It translates to CASSLEGVYNEQFF.

This chain connects TRBV11-2 to TRBJ1-6, with D possibly matching TRBD1 (6 bases). The CDR3 runs 15 residues. Germline V lookup: CDR1 SGHAT, CDR2 FQNNGV. Trimming stripped 5 bases from V and 4 bases from J, with 12 bases between. CDR3 sequence reads: CASSPTQGYNSPLHF. CDR3 sequence (DNA): TGTGCCAGCAGCCCGACGCAGGGGTATAATTCACCCCTCCACTTT. The entire variable domain, with the rest obtained from reference TRBV11-2 and TRBJ1-6, is as follows: EAGVAQSPRYKIIEKRQSVAFWCNPISGHATLYWYQQILGQGPKLLIQFQNNGVVDDSQLPKDRFSAERLKGVDSTLKIQPAKLEDSAVYLCASSPTQGYNSPLHFGNGTRLTVT.

The rearrangement uses TRBV6-1 and TRBJ2-3; 7 nucleotides line up with TRBD2. The CDR3 runs to 14 residues. The V segment lost 8 bases and the J segment 2 bases; nucleotides outside the gene matches: 7. Germline V gene lookup returns CDR1 MNHNS and CDR2 SASEGT. The CDR3 DNA reads TGTGCCAGCGAAGAGCGGGGACTCACAGATACGCAGTATTTT. Its protein product is CASEERGLTDTQYF.

The chain uses TRBV6-5 and TRBJ2-3, with D uncertain. CDR3 length: 12 residues. Trimming left V 6 bases short and J 11 bases short, with 15 bases between. Germline V CDR1 and CDR2: MNHEY, SVGAGI. The CDR3, as DNA: TGTGCCAGCAGACCTTGGTCGGGTCTGCAGTATTTT. Encoded protein: CASRPWSGLQYF.

V usage is TRBV6-1 and J usage is TRBJ1-5; 7 bases line up with TRBD1. V was clipped by 2 bases and J by 9 bases; unmatched bases: 7. This CDR3 is built from 14 residues. Germline-derived CDR1 and CDR2 are MNHNS and SASEGT. The CDR3 coding sequence is TGTGCCAGCAGTGAACTGACAGGGTGGAGGCCCCAGCATTTT. Protein sequence: CASSELTGWRPQHF.

This rearrangement joins TRBV5-4 to TRBJ1-3, with 8 positions matching TRBD1. CDR1 is SGHNT, CDR2 YYREEE, per germline (reference sequence). The ends lost 2 bases at V and 6 bases at J; junction bases unmatched: 10. The CDR3 is 16 residues long. The CDR3 sequence is CASSFLGQASKNTIYF. The CDR3 DNA reads as TGTGCCAGCAGCTTTCTGGGACAGGCTAGTAAAAACACCATATATTTT.